This T cell receptor (beta chain) originates from a study of T cells in Graves' hyperthyroidism and ophthalmopathy. Study-wide results and caveats: Most expanded thyroid clonotypes above 0.001 recurred in blood.

Amplification of TCR beta CDR3 regions used RNA as the template. The HTBI primer set drove a first-round RT-PCR of the TCR CDR3. MiXCR, run by TCRdb on the multiplex PCR reads, gives a single entry per CDR3 protein. The table includes about 400,000 distinct CDR3 sequences, more than 20% detected once. Uncontrolled infection, other autoimmune disease, pregnancy or lactation barred patients from enrollment. Diagnosing involved the use of clinical symptoms, serum thyroxine and TRAb, thyroid ultrasound and orbital computed tomography. CDR3 length: 14 residues. J was trimmed by 5 bases and V by 2 bases; bases with no gene match: 9. Germline CDR1 is SQVTM and CDR2 is ANQGSEA. As for this clonotype: Its antigen remains unidentified.

This chain connects TRBV29-1 to TRBJ2-7, with 7 bases fitting TRBD2. This sequence was found in a man in his fifties with Graves' hyperthyroidism. Material for sequencing was blood. CDR3 bases: TGCAGCGTTGAACGAGTGCGGGAGTTCAACGAGCAGTACTTC. Translated: CSVERVREFNEQYF.